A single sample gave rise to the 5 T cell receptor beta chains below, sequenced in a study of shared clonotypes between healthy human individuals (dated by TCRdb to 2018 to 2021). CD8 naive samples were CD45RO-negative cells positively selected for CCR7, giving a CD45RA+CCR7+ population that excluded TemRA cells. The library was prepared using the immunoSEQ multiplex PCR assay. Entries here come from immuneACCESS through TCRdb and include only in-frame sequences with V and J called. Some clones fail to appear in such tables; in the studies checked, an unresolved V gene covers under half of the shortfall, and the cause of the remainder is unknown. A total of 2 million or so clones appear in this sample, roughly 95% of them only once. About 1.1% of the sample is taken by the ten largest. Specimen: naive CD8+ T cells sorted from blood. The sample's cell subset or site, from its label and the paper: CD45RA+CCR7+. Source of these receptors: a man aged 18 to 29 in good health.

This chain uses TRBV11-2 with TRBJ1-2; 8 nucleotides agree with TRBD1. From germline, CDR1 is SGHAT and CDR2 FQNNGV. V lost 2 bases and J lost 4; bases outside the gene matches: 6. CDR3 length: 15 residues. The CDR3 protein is CASSLLTGVAYGYTF. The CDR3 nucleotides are TGTGCCAGCAGCTTATTGACAGGGGTTGCCTATGGCTACACCTTC.

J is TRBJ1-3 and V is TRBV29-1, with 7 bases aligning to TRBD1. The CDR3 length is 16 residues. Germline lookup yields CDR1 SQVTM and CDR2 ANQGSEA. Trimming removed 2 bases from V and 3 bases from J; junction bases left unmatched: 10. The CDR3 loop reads CSVEKVGGERGNTIYF. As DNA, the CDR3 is TGCAGCGTTGAAAAAGTAGGGGGCGAGCGTGGAAACACCATATATTTT.

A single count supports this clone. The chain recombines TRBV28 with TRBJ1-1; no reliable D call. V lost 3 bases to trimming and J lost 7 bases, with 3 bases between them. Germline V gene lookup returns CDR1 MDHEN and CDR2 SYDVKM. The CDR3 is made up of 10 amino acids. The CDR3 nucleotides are TGTGCCAGCAGTTTTGGTGAAGCTTTCTTT. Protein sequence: CASSFGEAFF.

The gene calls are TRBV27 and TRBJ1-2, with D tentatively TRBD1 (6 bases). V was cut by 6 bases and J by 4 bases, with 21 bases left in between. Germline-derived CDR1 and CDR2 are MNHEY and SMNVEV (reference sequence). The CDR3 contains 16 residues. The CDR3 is CASSPSEGEFGYGYTF. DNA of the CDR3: TGTGCCAGCAGCCCATCCGAGGGGGAATTCGGCTATGGCTACACCTTC.

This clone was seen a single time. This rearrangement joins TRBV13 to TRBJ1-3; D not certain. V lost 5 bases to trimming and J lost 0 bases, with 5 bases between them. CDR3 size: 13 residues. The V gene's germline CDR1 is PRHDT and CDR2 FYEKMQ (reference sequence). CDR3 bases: TGTGCCAGCAGCAATACCTCTGGAAACACCATATATTTT. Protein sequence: CASSNTSGNTIYF.